This entry lists 12 T cell receptor beta chains sequenced from one sample in a study of cytomegalovirus exposure and HLA in healthy donors. Primers included in the PCR were 60 Vbeta and 13 Jbeta primers. TCRdb keeps only in-frame clones here, not all; method: immunoSEQ multiplex PCR. This table holds around 150,000 clones, 70% to 85% found once. Sequencing was carried out using PBMCs. The receptors derive from a man under 40 in good health and CMV-seropositive.

The gene calls are TRBV7-9 and TRBJ2-3, with 11 bases that match TRBD1. Germline CDR1 and CDR2: SEHNR and FQNEAQ (reference sequence). The CDR3 loop spans 16 amino acids. Trimming took 5 bases from V and 1 from J; bases not matched to a gene: 5. CDR3 residues: CASSLGTGGGTDTQYF. The DNA for the CDR3 is TGTGCCAGCAGCCTCGGGACAGGGGGAGGCACAGATACGCAGTATTTT. Supplemented by reference TRBV7-9 and TRBJ2-3, the full variable domain reads DTGVSQNPRHKITKRGQNVTFRCDPISEHNRLYWYRQTLGQGPEFLTYFQNEAQLEKSRLLSDRFSAERPKGSFSTLEIQRTEQGDSAMYLCASSLGTGGGTDTQYFGPGTRLTVL.

The V and J genes are TRBV5-4 and TRBJ2-5; 8 nucleotides line up with TRBD1. V gave up 3 bases and J gave up 2 bases; unmatched junction bases: 6. CDR1 and CDR2 from the germline V gene are SGHNT and YYREEE (reference sequence). This CDR3 is 15 amino acids long. The CDR3 sequence is CASSSGQGSQETQYF. The CDR3 coding sequence is TGTGCCAGCAGCTCAGGACAGGGATCGCAAGAGACCCAGTACTTC.

The chain employs TRBV6-5 and TRBJ1-5; D is possibly TRBD1 (5 bases). Trimming shortened V by 8 bases and J by 4 bases, and 15 bases separated the two germline ends. The CDR3 length is 14 residues. CDR1 and CDR2 (germline): MNHEY, SVGAGI. The CDR3 sequence: CASSLGRANQPQHF. The CDR3 DNA reads as TGTGCCAGCTCTCTTGGCAGGGCGAATCAGCCCCAGCATTTT.

This chain uses TRBV10-3 with TRBJ2-3; D is unresolved. CDR3 length: 14 residues. V lost 8 bases, J lost 2 bases, and 14 bases lay in between. Germline values: CDR1 ENHRY, CDR2 SYGVKD. In DNA, the CDR3 is TGTGCCATCGGTCAAGCATCGTTCACAGATACGCAGTATTTT. Translated: CAIGQASFTDTQYF.

The chain couples TRBV2 to TRBJ2-1; no clear D gene. Germline CDR1 reads SNHLY; CDR2 reads FYNNEI. The CDR3 runs to 13 residues. Trimming took 3 bases from V and 4 from J, leaving 7 bases between them. The CDR3 region is CASSDLEYNEQFF. The CDR3 DNA follows: TGTGCCAGCAGTGATTTAGAGTACAATGAGCAGTTCTTC.

This clone was detected only a few times. The V call is TRBV28, the J call TRBJ2-4, with TRBD2 matching over 12 bases. Germline CDR1 MDHEN, CDR2 SYDVKM. CDR3 size: 17 residues. Trimming removed 4 bases from V and 0 bases from J; junction bases left unmatched: 4. The CDR3 reads CASSSQTSGGAKNIQYF. The CDR3 coding sequence is TGTGCCAGCAGTTCGCAGACTAGCGGGGGAGCCAAAAACATTCAGTACTTC.

The chain links TRBV11-3 to TRBJ2-7; a weak D match, TRBD1 (6 bases). The CDR3 spans 15 residues. CDR1 and CDR2 from the germline V gene are SGHNT and YENEEA. V lost 7 bases and J lost 5, with 21 bases in between. For the CDR3, the DNA is TGTGCCAGCACCCAGCAGGGGCTGGCCTTCCACGAGCAGTACTTC. This sequence encodes CASTQQGLAFHEQYF.

This clone has a single count. This chain uses TRBV19 with TRBJ2-5; TRBD1 might be the D (8 bases). Germline CDR1 and CDR2: LNHDA and SQIVND (reference sequence). The CDR3 contains 14 residues. The ends were cut back, 5 bases at V and 5 bases at J, with 15 bases in the middle. CDR3 DNA: TGTGCCAGTAGTCTACTACAGGGGGGGGAGACCCAGTACTTC. As protein: CASSLLQGGETQYF. Based on the CDR3 plus reference TRBV19 and TRBJ2-5, the full variable domain is DGGITQSPKYLFRKEGQNVTLSCEQNLNHDAMYWYRQDPGQGLRLIYYSQIVNDFQKGDIAEGYSVSREKKESFPLTVTSAQKNPTAFYLCASSLLQGGETQYFGPGTRLLVL.

V is TRBV29-1 and J is TRBJ2-7; TRBD2 might be the D (6 bases). Germline values: CDR1 SQVTM, CDR2 ANQGSEA. The CDR3 sequence is 14 residues long. Trimming took off 4 bases at V and 4 bases at J, with 17 bases between the two ends. CDR3 in amino acids: CSVGVRESGYEQYF. DNA for the CDR3: TGCAGCGTTGGTGTCCGGGAGTCTGGGTACGAGCAGTACTTC.

This rearrangement joins TRBV7-9 to TRBJ1-2; D is perhaps TRBD1 (5 bases). Trimming removed 5 bases from V and 5 bases from J, with 12 bases in between. CDR1 is SEHNR and CDR2 is FQNEAQ in the germline V gene (reference sequence). There are 13 residues in the CDR3. The CDR3 nucleotides are TGTGCCAGCAGCCTGGTACAGGTTTATGGCTACACCTTC. It codes for CASSLVQVYGYTF.

The chain employs TRBV27 and TRBJ2-5; 8 nucleotides align to TRBD2. The CDR3 has 15 amino acids. Germline lookup yields CDR1 MNHEY and CDR2 SMNVEV (reference sequence). With 6 bases clipped from V and 3 bases from J, the junction kept 9 bases outside the gene matches. In DNA form, the CDR3 reads TGTGCCAGCAGGTCCTTAGCGGGGAGGAAAGAGACCCAGTACTTC. This gives the protein CASRSLAGRKETQYF.

This chain uses TRBV6-5 with TRBJ2-3; D perhaps matches TRBD1 (6 bases). Germline assignment: CDR1 MNHEY and CDR2 SVGAGI. Between the trimmed V and J ends, which lost 2 bases and 0 bases, there was a span of 6 bases. This CDR3 has 14 residues. DNA of the CDR3: TGTGCCAGCAGTTACAGGGGGAGCACAGATACGCAGTATTTT. This encodes CASSYRGSTDTQYF.